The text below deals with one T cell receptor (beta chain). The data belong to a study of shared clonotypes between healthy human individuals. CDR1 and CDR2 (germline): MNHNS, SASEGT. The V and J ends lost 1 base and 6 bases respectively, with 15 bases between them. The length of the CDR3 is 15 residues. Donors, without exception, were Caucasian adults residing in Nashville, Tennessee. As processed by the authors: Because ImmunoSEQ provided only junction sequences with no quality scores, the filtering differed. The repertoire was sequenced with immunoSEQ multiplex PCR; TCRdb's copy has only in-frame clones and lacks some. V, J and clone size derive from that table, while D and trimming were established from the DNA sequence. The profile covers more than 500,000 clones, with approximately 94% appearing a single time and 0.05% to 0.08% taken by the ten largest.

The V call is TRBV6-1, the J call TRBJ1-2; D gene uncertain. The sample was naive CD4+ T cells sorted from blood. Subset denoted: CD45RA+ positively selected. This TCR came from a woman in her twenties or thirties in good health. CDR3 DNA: TGTGCCAGCAGTGAAGTTCGGGTGGCAGTTAATGGCTACACCTTC. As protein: CASSEVRVAVNGYTF.